The text below deals with one T cell receptor (beta chain). The sample belongs to a study of blood T cell repertoires in COVID-19. Study in general: The study drew acute and convalescent COVID-19 samples from the United States, Italy and Spain. PBMCs, B-cell-depleted T cells, or T cells were the source of the cDNA or gDNA that made up the material.

Profiling relied on immunoSEQ multiplex PCR, and the TCRdb table lists in-frame clones only, not all of them. The table lists tens of thousands of clones, roughly 80% of them singletons. V gave up 8 bases and J gave up 0 bases, with 14 bases separating them. Germline V lookup: CDR1 WSHSY, CDR2 SAAADI. The CDR3 runs to 15 residues. The rearrangement joins TRBV10-2 to TRBJ1-5, with D unresolved. The TCR sequence derives from a man between 65 and 85 years old with acute or convalescent COVID-19. The sample comprised peripheral blood. CDR3 protein: CASRLNADSNQPQHF. CDR3 sequence (DNA): TGCGCCAGCCGACTGAATGCTGATAGCAATCAGCCCCAGCATTTT.